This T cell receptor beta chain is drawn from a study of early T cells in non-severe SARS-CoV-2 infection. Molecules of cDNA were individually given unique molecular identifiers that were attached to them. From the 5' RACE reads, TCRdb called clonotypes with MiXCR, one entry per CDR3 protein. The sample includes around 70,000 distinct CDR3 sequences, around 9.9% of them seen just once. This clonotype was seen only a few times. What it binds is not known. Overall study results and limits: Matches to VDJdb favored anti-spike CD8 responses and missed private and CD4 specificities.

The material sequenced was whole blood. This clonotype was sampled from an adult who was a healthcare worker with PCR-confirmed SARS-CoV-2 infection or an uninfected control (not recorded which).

The CDR3 loop reads CASSQDRYRSTDTQYF. The DNA of the CDR3 is TGTGCCAGCAGCCAAGATCGGTACAGATCCACAGATACGCAGTATTTT. J is TRBJ2-3 and V is TRBV14; D remains ambiguous. Per the germline V gene, CDR1 is SGHDN and CDR2 is FVKESK. Trimming took 0 bases from V and 2 from J, leaving 12 bases between them. The CDR3 consists of 16 residues.